Listed here are 14 T cell receptor beta chains from one sample, sequenced in a study of beta chain features in type 1 diabetes. Study-level findings and limits: Shorter TCRB CDR3s, moderately but significantly so, marked every one of the four CD4+ subsets in Type 1 diabetes patients.

No antigens are known for them. Reverse transcription of all isolated RNA meant that expressed TCRB transcripts were sequenced. Method: immunoSEQ multiplex PCR; TCRdb's copy keeps in-frame clones and lacks some. The data show 600,000 to 750,000 clones, with around an eighth seen just once and 0.09% to 0.15% held by the top ten. Sequenced sample: naive CD4+ T cells from blood. The receptor source for this set is a man under 40 with type 1 diabetes.

Many counts were recorded for this clone. The rearrangement links TRBV7-2 to TRBJ2-1; the match to TRBD2 covers 10 bases. CDR1 is SGHTA, CDR2 FQGNSA, per germline. Losses at the gene ends were 4 bases for V and 5 bases for J; bases not matched to a gene: 11. This CDR3 is built from 17 residues. The CDR3: CASSSPPGTSVDNEQFF. The CDR3 DNA is TGTGCCAGCAGCTCGCCCCCCGGGACTAGCGTGGACAATGAGCAGTTCTTC.

The chain carries TRBV7-2 and TRBJ2-5, with a weak D call TRBD1 (5 bases). The CDR3 totals 13 residues. V was shortened by 3 bases and J by 3 bases, with 8 bases between the two germline ends. Germline V gene data show CDR1 as SGHTA and CDR2 as FQGNSA. CDR3 sequence (DNA): TGTGCCAGCAGCTTCAAAGGGGAAGAGACCCAGTACTTC. Its protein is CASSFKGEETQYF.

The chain carries TRBV7-9 and TRBJ1-2, with 8 positions matching TRBD1. This CDR3 has 14 amino acids. Germline assignment: CDR1 SEHNR and CDR2 FQNEAQ (reference sequence). The V gene end was trimmed by 5 bases and the J gene end by 3 bases; junction bases not matched to a gene: 5. This CDR3 is CASSQMTGDYGYTF. In nucleotides, the CDR3 is TGTGCCAGCAGCCAGATGACAGGGGACTATGGCTACACCTTC.

This clone showed up just a few times. J is TRBJ1-3 and V is TRBV10-3; D gene uncertain. Trimming removed 6 bases at V and 0 bases at J, with 12 bases between. CDR1 is ENHRY and CDR2 is SYGVKD in the germline V gene. The CDR3 sequence is 15 residues long. The CDR3 nucleotides read TGTGCCATCAGCGACTCCAGGCTCTCTGGAAACACCATATATTTT. Translated: CAISDSRLSGNTIYF.

The chain has TRBV19 and TRBJ2-4; 7 bases align to TRBD2. Germline lookup yields CDR1 LNHDA and CDR2 SQIVND (reference sequence). The CDR3 is 12 residues long. V was clipped by 5 bases and J by 8 bases; unmatched bases: 3. The CDR3 DNA is TGTGCCAGTAGTTCCAGCGGGGACATTCAGTACTTC. It specifies CASSSSGDIQYF.

To note about this clone: At the DNA level, this CDR3 is encoded by other sequences in the same sample as well. The chain uses TRBV7-2 and TRBJ1-5, with D hard to call. Germline CDR1 SGHTA, CDR2 FQGNSA. The CDR3 runs 13 residues. V shed 4 bases and J shed 3 bases, with 7 bases lying between them. The DNA for the CDR3 is TGTGCCAGCAGCTCAGGACCCAATCAGCCCCAGCATTTT. Residues: CASSSGPNQPQHF.

This chain links TRBV5-1 with TRBJ2-7, with D perhaps TRBD1 or TRBD2 (5 bases each). The CDR3 sequence is 14 residues long. Germline V gives CDR1 SGHRS, CDR2 YFSETQ. V was trimmed by 5 bases and J by 0 bases, leaving 12 bases between them. Here the CDR3 DNA reads TGCGCCAGCAGGTCCACCGGGACCTCCTACGAGCAGTACTTC. It is translated as CASRSTGTSYEQYF.

The chain is built from TRBV2 and TRBJ1-2, with 8 nucleotides matching TRBD1. J gave up 3 bases and V 6 bases, and 12 bases lay outside the gene matches. CDR1 is SNHLY, CDR2 FYNNEI, per germline. The CDR3 totals 16 residues. The CDR3 DNA reads as TGTGCCAGCAGAGACCTAACAGGGGGAGGTGACTATGGCTACACCTTC. Residues: CASRDLTGGGDYGYTF.

This rearrangement joins TRBV7-9 to TRBJ2-1, with TRBD2 matching 9 bases. Germline values: CDR1 SEHNR, CDR2 FQNEAQ (reference sequence). Trimming cost V 3 bases and J 4 bases; bases outside gene matches: 10. There are 17 residues in the CDR3. Here the CDR3 DNA reads TGTGCCAGCAGCTTCGAAACCTCTAGCGGGGCGTACAATGAGCAGTTCTTC. Protein product: CASSFETSSGAYNEQFF.

The chain has TRBV30 and TRBJ2-5; D may be TRBD2 (6 bases). The germline CDR1 and CDR2 sequences are GTSNPN and SVGIG (reference sequence). CDR3 size: 15 residues. V was trimmed by 5 bases and J by 5 bases, leaving 21 bases between them. The CDR3 sequence: CAWELSSGGMETQYF. The CDR3 DNA is TGTGCCTGGGAATTGAGTAGCGGCGGGATGGAGACCCAGTACTTC.

This chain joins TRBV7-9 and TRBJ1-4; D remains unclear. This CDR3 contains 14 residues. CDR1 is SEHNR and CDR2 is FQNEAQ in the germline V gene (reference sequence). The V gene lost 3 bases and the J gene lost 5 bases, with 10 bases spanning the gap. In nucleotides, the CDR3 is TGTGCCAGCAGCTTGAGTGCGGCAAATGAAAAACTGTTTTTT. It specifies CASSLSAANEKLFF. Full variable domain (outside the CDR3, taken from reference TRBV7-9 and TRBJ1-4): DTGVSQNPRHKITKRGQNVTFRCDPISEHNRLYWYRQTLGQGPEFLTYFQNEAQLEKSRLLSDRFSAERPKGSFSTLEIQRTEQGDSAMYLCASSLSAANEKLFFGSGTQLSVL.

This chain links TRBV7-2 with TRBJ2-7, with D unresolved. This CDR3 comprises 14 residues. In germline, CDR1 is SGHTA, CDR2 FQGNSA. V was cut by 1 base and J by 3 bases, with 10 bases left in between. CDR3 loop: CASSLGGSLYEQYF. CDR3 coding DNA: TGTGCCAGCAGCTTAGGGGGATCTCTCTACGAGCAGTACTTC.

The chain joins TRBV10-3 to TRBJ2-7, with 7 bases matching TRBD1. The CDR3 covers 17 residues. V trimming: 0 bases; J trimming: 3 bases; junction bases outside the gene matches: 11. The V gene's germline CDR1 is ENHRY and CDR2 SYGVKD. CDR3: CAISESGRRGGFYEQYF. The DNA for the CDR3 is TGTGCCATCAGTGAGTCGGGGCGCCGAGGGGGCTTCTACGAGCAGTACTTC.

This chain connects TRBV7-2 to TRBJ2-2; a weak D match, TRBD2 (5 bases). Germline V gives CDR1 SGHTA, CDR2 FQGNSA. The ends were cut back, 4 bases at V and 2 bases at J, with 11 bases in the middle. This CDR3 contains 15 residues. The CDR3 sequence: CASSSHGKNTGELFF. The CDR3 bases are TGTGCCAGCAGCTCCCACGGGAAAAACACCGGGGAGCTGTTTTTT.